Sequencing of this T cell receptor beta chain was carried out in a study of human T cells and chemical hapten exposure. Whole-study context: The cohort included alopecia areata under or over 50% scalp, totalis and universalis.

Time point specified: patch test 2, 6 weeks after DPC sensitization. Treatment meaning: therapeutic diphenylcyclopropenone sensitization with weekly scalp DPC. Via MiXCR, TCRdb re-called the RACE reads, giving one row per CDR3 protein. The sample holds roughly 380,000 distinct CDR3 sequences, about 6% seen once. The sample holds many counts of this clonotype. Germline V gives CDR1 MNHEY, CDR2 SVGEGT. The J segment lost 7 bases and the V segment lost 6 bases, leaving 16 bases of the junction unmatched. This CDR3 spans 17 amino acids. This receptor was taken from a young woman with alopecia areata. Some clones in this sample may be carry-over from other donors' samples. The sample was whole blood, taken in connection with sensitization to the hapten diphenylcyclopropenone (DPC). This chain connects TRBV6-2 or TRBV6-3 to TRBJ2-1; 9 bases match TRBD2. The CDR3 DNA reads TGTGCCAGCAGATATTCTAGCGGGGCGCCGTCTAGGAATGAGCAGTTCTTC. This gives the protein CASRYSSGAPSRNEQFF.